This entry describes one T cell receptor beta chain. One junction end does not reproduce the germline sequence, and a read error may be involved. Germline V CDR1 and CDR2: MNHNY, SVGAGI (reference sequence). The CDR3 sequence is 13 residues long. The data stem from a study of neoadjuvant anti-PD-1 for oral cavity cancer. This table comes from immunoSEQ multiplex PCR, and its TCRdb copy is limited to in-frame clones, with some not included. Of around 30,000 clones in the sample, around nine tenths are singletons; the top ten hold roughly 3.6%. This rearrangement joins TRBV6-6 to TRBJ1-2; D is undetermined. This sample comprised PBMCs, obtained before nivolumab (anti-PD-1) treatment. The source of this sequence is a person aged 35-80 years with oral cavity squamous cell carcinoma. In DNA form, the CDR3 reads TGTGCCAGCAGTTTGACACCATACTACGGCTACACCTTC. It encodes CASSLTPYYGYTF.